This T cell receptor (beta chain) was sequenced for a study of blood T cell repertoires in COVID-19. Across the study: The study drew acute and convalescent COVID-19 samples from the United States, Italy and Spain. Sources were T cells, B-cell-depleted T cells, or PBMCs; the material itself was cDNA or gDNA.

This clone has just one count. Per the original methods: Amplified reference gene primers provided the basis for estimating nucleated cell counts. Using immunoSEQ multiplex PCR, the repertoire was profiled, and TCRdb retains in-frame clones only, with some absent. V and J calls and clone size are copied from that table; D and trimming were computed from the DNA. The profile shows 75,000 to 80,000 clones, about 93% of them singletons. The TCR was taken from a human donor in a cohort sampled during active COVID-19. The specimen was peripheral blood.

The DNA for the CDR3 is TGTGCCAGCAGTCCTGACAGTTACAATGAGCAGTTCTTC. The encoded protein is CASSPDSYNEQFF. The rearrangement links TRBV12-3 or TRBV12-4 to TRBJ2-1, with D maybe TRBD1 (5 bases). The CDR3 extends over 13 amino acids. Trimming shortened V by 5 bases and J by 4 bases, and 9 bases separated the two germline ends.